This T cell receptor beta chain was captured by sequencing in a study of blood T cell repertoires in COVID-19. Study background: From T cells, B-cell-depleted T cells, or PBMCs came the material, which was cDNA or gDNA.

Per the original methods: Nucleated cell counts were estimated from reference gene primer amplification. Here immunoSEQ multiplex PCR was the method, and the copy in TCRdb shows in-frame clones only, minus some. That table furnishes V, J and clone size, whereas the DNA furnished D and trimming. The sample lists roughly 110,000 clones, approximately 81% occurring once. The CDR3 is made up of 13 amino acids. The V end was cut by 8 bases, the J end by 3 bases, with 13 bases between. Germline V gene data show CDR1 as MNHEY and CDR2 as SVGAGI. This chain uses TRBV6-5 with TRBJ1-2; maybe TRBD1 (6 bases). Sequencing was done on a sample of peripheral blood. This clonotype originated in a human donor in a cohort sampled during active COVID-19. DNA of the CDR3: TGTGCCAGCGGGGCTAGGACAGACTATGGCTACACCTTC. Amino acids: CASGARTDYGYTF.